The next 26 T cell receptor beta chains were all read from a single sample in a study of blood T cell repertoires in COVID-19. Some clones are missing from TCRdb's copy, which holds only in-frame ones; the method was immunoSEQ multiplex PCR. The sample carries about 74,000 clones, about 88% recorded once. Sequencing was done on a sample of peripheral blood. The origin of the receptors is a man aged 65 to 79 with active or convalescent COVID-19.

This chain connects TRBV12-3 or TRBV12-4 to TRBJ1-2, with a weak D call TRBD1 (5 bases). The CDR3 consists of 13 residues. V gave up 5 bases and J gave up 5 bases, with 12 bases separating them. DNA for the CDR3: TGTGCCAGCAGTCAGAGACAGATGTATGGCTACACCTTC. It is translated as CASSQRQMYGYTF.

The V and J genes are TRBV5-4 and TRBJ1-1, with D maybe TRBD1 (6 bases). Germline V CDR1 and CDR2: SGHNT, YYREEE (reference sequence). V was clipped by 0 bases and J by 1 base, with 13 bases between them. This CDR3 comprises 16 residues. The DNA of the CDR3 is TGTGCCAGCAGCTTGGTGAACAGGGTTGGGAACACTGAAGCTTTCTTT. Translating gives CASSLVNRVGNTEAFF.

This clone was seen just once. The chain is built from TRBV5-4 and TRBJ2-3, with no clear D. Trimming removed 0 bases from V and 0 bases from J, with 8 bases in between. This CDR3 spans 15 amino acids. CDR1 SGHNT and CDR2 YYREEE come from the germline V gene (reference sequence). The CDR3 nucleotides read TGTGCCAGCAGCTTGGCCAGCGTAAGCACAGATACGCAGTATTTT. Amino acid sequence: CASSLASVSTDTQYF.

The gene calls are TRBV12-5 and TRBJ2-5, with a weak D call TRBD2 (6 bases). Between the trimmed V and J ends, which lost 4 bases and 3 bases, there was a span of 12 bases. This CDR3 is 14 amino acids long. CDR1 and CDR2 from the germline V gene are LGHNT and FRNRAP. The CDR3 protein is CASGSASVEETQYF. The CDR3 nucleotides read TGTGCTAGTGGTTCCGCTAGCGTTGAAGAGACCCAGTACTTC.

The rearrangement joins TRBV4-2 to TRBJ1-4; D not resolved. V lost 4 bases to trimming and J lost 6 bases, with 12 bases between them. The CDR3 runs 14 residues. Germline loops: CDR1 LGHNA, CDR2 YNFKEQ. The chain's CDR3 is CASSPRIIDEKLFF. CDR3 in DNA: TGTGCCAGCAGCCCCAGAATAATCGATGAAAAACTGTTTTTT.

The V gene is TRBV29-1, the J gene TRBJ1-3, with no clear D. Trimming shortened V by 6 bases and J by 4 bases, and 7 bases separated the two germline ends. Germline V lookup: CDR1 SQVTM, CDR2 ANQGSEA. The CDR3 totals 11 residues. CDR3 sequence: CSVDIGNTIYF. In DNA, the CDR3 is TGCAGCGTCGACATAGGAAACACCATATATTTT.

The V gene is TRBV5-4, the J gene TRBJ2-2; 8 nucleotides agree with TRBD1. The junction had 11 bases not matched to a gene; V was cut back by 4 bases and J by 6 bases. This CDR3 contains 16 residues. From germline, CDR1 is SGHNT and CDR2 YYREEE (reference sequence). The CDR3 reads CASSAGQGGLAGELFF. The DNA of the CDR3 is TGTGCCAGCAGCGCCGGACAGGGTGGTTTGGCCGGGGAGCTGTTTTTT. Supplemented by reference TRBV5-4 and TRBJ2-2, the full variable domain reads ETGVTQSPTHLIKTRGQQVTLRCSSQSGHNTVSWYQQALGQGPQFIFQYYREEENGRGNFPPRFSGLQFPNYSSELNVNALELDDSALYLCASSAGQGGLAGELFFGEGSRLTVL.

This clone was detected a few times. The chain combines TRBV12-3 or TRBV12-4 with TRBJ1-2; D gene unclear. The ends were cut back, 2 bases at V and 5 bases at J, with 9 bases in the middle. CDR3 size: 13 residues. The CDR3 loop is CASSLNTAYGYTF. The DNA for the CDR3 is TGTGCCAGCAGTTTAAATACAGCTTATGGCTACACCTTC.

The V gene is TRBV9, the J gene TRBJ2-3; 8 nucleotides match TRBD2. CDR1 SGDLS and CDR2 YYNGEE come from the germline V gene. The CDR3 has 15 amino acids. Trimming removed 0 bases from V and 11 bases from J; junction bases left unmatched: 11. The CDR3 sequence is CASSVALSGSRMQYF. CDR3 DNA sequence: TGTGCCAGCAGCGTAGCTTTAAGCGGGAGTCGCATGCAGTATTTT.

This clone has a handful of counts. The chain has TRBV14 and TRBJ2-1; D unresolved. This CDR3 has 13 amino acids. Trimming removed 1 base from V and 9 bases from J, with 10 bases in between. From germline, CDR1 is SGHDN and CDR2 FVKESK. In nucleotides, the CDR3 is TGTGCCAGCAGCCAAGTTTATCTCGGTGAGCAGTTCTTC. This codes for CASSQVYLGEQFF.

The chain recombines TRBV7-9 with TRBJ2-1, with 9 nucleotides matching TRBD2. Germline V CDR1 and CDR2: SEHNR, FQNEAQ (reference sequence). The V gene end was trimmed by 2 bases and the J gene end by 7 bases; junction bases not matched to a gene: 6. The CDR3 totals 15 residues. CDR3 sequence (DNA): TGTGCCAGCAGCTTAAGCCTAGCGGGAAGGAATGAGCAGTTCTTC. It is translated as CASSLSLAGRNEQFF. The full variable domain, in which reference TRBV7-9 and TRBJ2-1 provide the parts outside the CDR3, is DTGVSQNPRHKITKRGQNVTFRCDPISEHNRLYWYRQTLGQGPEFLTYFQNEAQLEKSRLLSDRFSAERPKGSFSTLEIQRTEQGDSAMYLCASSLSLAGRNEQFFGPGTRLTVL.

J is TRBJ1-6 and V is TRBV3-1 (or the pseudogene TRBV3-2), with 8 bases lining up with TRBD1. The germline gives CDR1 LGHDT, CDR2 YNNKEL (reference sequence). The CDR3 contains 16 residues. Germline trimming cut 1 base from V and 7 bases from J; bases unmatched to any gene: 6. The DNA of the CDR3 is TGTGCCAGCAGCCAAGCGGCACGGGACAGGAATTCACCCCTCCACTTT. This gives the protein CASSQAARDRNSPLHF.

J is TRBJ2-2 and V is TRBV28; D is perhaps TRBD2 (7 bases). This CDR3 contains 17 residues. Trimming pared 2 bases from V and 9 bases from J, leaving 22 bases between. Germline CDR1 is MDHEN and CDR2 is SYDVKM. CDR3 protein: CASSLEKGNREGRELFF. DNA for the CDR3: TGTGCCAGCAGTTTAGAGAAGGGGAACAGGGAGGGCAGGGAGCTGTTTTTT.

The rearrangement links TRBV19 to TRBJ1-3; no clear D. CDR1 and CDR2 (germline): LNHDA, SQIVND (reference sequence). This CDR3 spans 15 amino acids. V shed 9 bases and J shed 2 bases, with 17 bases lying between them. CDR3 sequence (DNA): TGTGCCAGCTATAGAGGCGGTCCAACTGGAAACACCATATATTTT. Translation gives CASYRGGPTGNTIYF. Full variable domain (outside the CDR3, taken from reference TRBV19 and TRBJ1-3): DGGITQSPKYLFRKEGQNVTLSCEQNLNHDAMYWYRQDPGQGLRLIYYSQIVNDFQKGDIAEGYSVSREKKESFPLTVTSAQKNPTAFYLCASYRGGPTGNTIYFGEGSWLTVV.

Turning to this clone: Within the sample, other DNA sequences also encode this same CDR3. The rearrangement uses TRBV6-5 and TRBJ2-3, with D unclear. The ends were cut back, 2 bases at V and 1 base at J, with 4 bases in the middle. The germline gives CDR1 MNHEY, CDR2 SVGAGI. The CDR3 is 13 residues long. In nucleotides, the CDR3 is TGTGCCAGCAGTTACCCGGGCACAGATACGCAGTATTTT. This encodes CASSYPGTDTQYF.

This rearrangement joins TRBV5-1 to TRBJ2-1, with a weak D call TRBD2 (5 bases). In germline, CDR1 is SGHRS, CDR2 YFSETQ. V was trimmed by 0 bases and J by 4 bases, leaving 5 bases between them. The CDR3 is 13 amino acids. The CDR3, as DNA: TGCGCCAGCAGCTTGGGGACTTACAATGAGCAGTTCTTC. Translated: CASSLGTYNEQFF.

The gene calls are TRBV2 and TRBJ2-3; 12 bases match TRBD1. The ends lost 8 bases at V and 7 bases at J; junction bases unmatched: 13. Looked up from germline, CDR1 is SNHLY and CDR2 is FYNNEI. CDR3 size: 16 residues. The chain's CDR3 is CASLMGSGQGAYTQYF. The CDR3 region has the DNA TGTGCCAGCCTGATGGGATCGGGACAGGGGGCTTATACGCAGTATTTT.

This sequence joins TRBV28 and TRBJ1-1, with a weak D call TRBD1 (6 bases). The CDR3 consists of 17 residues. Trimming cost V 5 bases and J 4 bases, with 23 bases left between them. From germline, CDR1 is MDHEN and CDR2 SYDVKM. This CDR3 reads CASSSHPYQGWGTEAFF. CDR3 bases: TGTGCCAGCAGTAGCCACCCCTACCAGGGGTGGGGCACTGAAGCTTTCTTT.

The rearrangement joins TRBV30 to TRBJ2-3; 9 positions match TRBD2. Germline V CDR1 and CDR2: GTSNPN, SVGIG (reference sequence). The CDR3 contains 14 residues. With 5 bases clipped from V and 4 bases from J, the junction kept 7 bases outside the gene matches. CDR3 sequence (DNA): TGTGCCTGGGGAAGCGGGAGGAGGCCAGATACGCAGTATTTT. The encoded protein is CAWGSGRRPDTQYF. Complete variable domain (other parts from reference TRBV30 and TRBJ2-3): SQTIHQWPATLVQPVGSPLSLECTVEGTSNPNLYWYRQAAGRGLQLLFYSVGIGQISSEVPQNLSASRPQDRQFILSSKKLLLSDSGFYLCAWGSGRRPDTQYFGPGTRLTVL.

The chain uses TRBV3-1 (or the pseudogene TRBV3-2) and TRBJ1-3; D is possibly TRBD1 (6 bases). The germline CDR1 and CDR2 sequences are LGHDT and YNNKEL (reference sequence). V gave up 4 bases and J gave up 3 bases, with 13 bases separating them. The CDR3 is made up of 15 amino acids. The CDR3 reads CASSPRGGLGNTIYF. In DNA form, the CDR3 reads TGTGCCAGCAGCCCCCGGGGGGGGCTTGGAAACACCATATATTTT.

The chain carries TRBV4-1 and TRBJ1-3; 8 bases fit TRBD1. Trimming removed 1 base from V and 4 bases from J; junction bases left unmatched: 9. Germline V gene data show CDR1 as MGHRA and CDR2 as YSYEKL. CDR3 length: 17 amino acids. CDR3 in amino acids: CASSQGEARGPGNTIYF. The DNA for the CDR3 is TGCGCCAGCAGCCAAGGGGAGGCCAGGGGGCCCGGAAACACCATATATTTT.

This chain's CDR3 is CARRLAGGGELFF. In DNA, the CDR3 is TGTGCCCGGCGACTAGCGGGAGGTGGGGAGCTGTTTTTT. The V call is TRBV2, the J call TRBJ2-2, with 13 positions matching TRBD2. CDR3 length: 13 amino acids. V lost 11 bases to trimming and J lost 8 bases; unmatched junction nucleotides: 5. Germline lookup yields CDR1 SNHLY and CDR2 FYNNEI.

This CDR3 reads CASSLRSSYNEQFF. The CDR3 DNA is TGTGCCAGCAGCTTGAGGAGCTCCTACAATGAGCAGTTCTTC. The gene calls are TRBV3-1 (or the pseudogene TRBV3-2) and TRBJ2-1, with unresolved D. CDR3 length: 14 amino acids. Trimming cost V 5 bases and J 0 bases, with 8 bases left between them. Germline V gives CDR1 LGHDT, CDR2 YNNKEL (reference sequence).

This chain joins TRBV2 and TRBJ1-3; the D is unclear. V was clipped by 6 bases and J by 0 bases, with 9 bases between them. There are 14 residues in the CDR3. CDR1 is SNHLY and CDR2 is FYNNEI in the germline V gene. The CDR3 DNA sequence: TGTGCCAGCAGCTGGGAGAGCTCTGGAAACACCATATATTTT. Translating it yields CASSWESSGNTIYF.

The V call is TRBV5-1, the J call TRBJ2-5; TRBD2 is a possible D gene (6 bases). V lost 4 bases, J lost 6 bases, and 16 bases lay in between. Per the germline V gene, CDR1 is SGHRS and CDR2 is YFSETQ. The CDR3 covers 14 residues. CDR3 nucleotides: TGCGCCAGCAGCCCCGGGACTTTACAAAAGACCCAGTACTTC. Amino acids: CASSPGTLQKTQYF.

This rearrangement joins TRBV6-5 to TRBJ1-2; TRBD1 might be the D (5 bases). CDR1 and CDR2 (germline): MNHEY, SVGAGI. Deletions cut 6 bases from V and 12 bases from J, with 23 bases between. This CDR3 contains 14 residues. The CDR3 here is CASSPRPGRGLNTF. CDR3 bases: TGTGCCAGCAGCCCCCGCCCGGGACGGGGGTTAAACACCTTC.